This T cell receptor beta chain was sequenced in a study of cytomegalovirus exposure and HLA in healthy donors. As to this clone: No antigen is known for it.

Primers for the PCR totalled 60 Vbeta and 13 Jbeta. Clones were read by immunoSEQ multiplex PCR, and TCRdb kept only the in-frame ones, dropping some. The sample data list around 120,000 clones. Whole-study results and caveats: 87-base-pair reads could not separate some V segments, including TRBV6-2 and TRBV6-3. In a later analysis, V- and J-gene trimming of beta chains associated with a DCLRE1C missense variant, replicated independently. The study designated some 180 TCR beta chains cytomegalovirus-associated. Most TCR sequences were uncommon, yet certain public TCRs appeared in many donors.

The CDR3 totals 15 residues. With 3 bases removed from V and 4 bases from J, the gap between germline ends came to 17 bases. CDR1 is SGHNT, CDR2 YYREEE, per germline (reference sequence). This chain joins TRBV5-4 and TRBJ2-7, with a possible D match to TRBD1 (6 bases). This sequence originates from a man aged 45-60 years in good health and CMV-seronegative. The specimen sequenced was PBMCs. The CDR3 sequence is CASSSAPDRQYEQYF. The CDR3 region has the DNA TGTGCCAGCAGCTCGGCTCCAGACAGGCAATACGAGCAGTACTTC.